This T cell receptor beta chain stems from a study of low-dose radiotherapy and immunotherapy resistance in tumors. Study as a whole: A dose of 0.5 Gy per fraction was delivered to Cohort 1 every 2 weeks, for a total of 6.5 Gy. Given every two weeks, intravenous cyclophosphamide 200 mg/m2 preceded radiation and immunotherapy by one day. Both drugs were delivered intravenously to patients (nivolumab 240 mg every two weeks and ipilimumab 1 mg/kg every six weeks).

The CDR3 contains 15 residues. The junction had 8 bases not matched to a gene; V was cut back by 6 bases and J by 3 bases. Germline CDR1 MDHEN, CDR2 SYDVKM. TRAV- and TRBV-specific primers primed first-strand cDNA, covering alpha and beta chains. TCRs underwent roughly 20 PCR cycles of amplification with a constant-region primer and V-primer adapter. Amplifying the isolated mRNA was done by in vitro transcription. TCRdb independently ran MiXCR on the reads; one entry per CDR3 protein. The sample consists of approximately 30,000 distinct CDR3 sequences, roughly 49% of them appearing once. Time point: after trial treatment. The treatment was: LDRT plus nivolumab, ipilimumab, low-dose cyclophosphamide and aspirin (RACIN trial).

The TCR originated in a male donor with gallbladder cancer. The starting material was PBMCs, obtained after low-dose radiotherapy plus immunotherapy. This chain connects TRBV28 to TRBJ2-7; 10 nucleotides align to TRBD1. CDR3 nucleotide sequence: TGTGCCAGCAGCTTAACCGGGACAGGGGACTACGAGCAGTACTTC. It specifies CASSLTGTGDYEQYF.